Shown below are 15 T cell receptor beta chains from a single sample sequenced in a study of cytomegalovirus exposure and HLA in healthy donors. 60 Vbeta and 13 Jbeta primers were used in PCR. Using immunoSEQ multiplex PCR, the repertoire was profiled, and TCRdb retains in-frame clones only, with some absent. Of 100,000 to 120,000 clones listed, 78% are singletons. Material for sequencing was PBMCs. The receptor source for this set is a man aged 30-40 years in good health and CMV-seronegative.

This clone was counted once. The genes are TRBV28 and TRBJ2-7; possible D gene TRBD2, 6 bases. The V gene lost 8 bases and the J gene lost 1 base, with 9 bases spanning the gap. The CDR3 consists of 12 residues. Germline CDR1 MDHEN, CDR2 SYDVKM. This CDR3 is CASCAGSYEQYF. The CDR3 DNA sequence: TGTGCCAGCTGCGCGGGGTCCTACGAGCAGTACTTC.

The chain recombines TRBV9 with TRBJ2-2; a weak D match, TRBD2 (5 bases). The germline V and J ends were trimmed by 2 bases and 6 bases, with 17 bases remaining between them. Germline CDR1 is SGDLS and CDR2 is YYNGEE. The CDR3 contains 16 residues. CDR3 in DNA: TGTGCCAGCAGCGTTGCAGCAGCTCGGGGAGCCGGGGAGCTGTTTTTT. This gives the protein CASSVAAARGAGELFF.

This clone was observed a handful of times. The chain combines TRBV4-1 with TRBJ1-4; the D gene is possibly TRBD1 (6 bases). The CDR3 length is 15 residues. V lost 3 bases, J lost 4 bases, and 12 bases lay in between. The germline V gene has CDR1 MGHRA and CDR2 YSYEKL. Here the CDR3 reads CASSQGPGDNEKLFF. For the CDR3, the DNA is TGCGCCAGCAGCCAGGGTCCAGGGGATAATGAAAAACTGTTTTTT.

This clone was counted a few times. The chain recombines TRBV29-1 with TRBJ1-1; tentatively, D is TRBD1 (6 bases). Germline CDR1 reads SQVTM; CDR2 reads ANQGSEA. CDR3 length equals 14 residues. V was clipped by 2 bases and J by 5 bases, with 15 bases between them. The CDR3 sequence is CSVELPGVGTEAFF. The DNA of the CDR3 is TGCAGCGTTGAACTCCCAGGGGTGGGTACTGAAGCTTTCTTT.

The chain recombines TRBV27 with TRBJ2-7; maybe TRBD2 (5 bases). The CDR3 has 13 amino acids. The germline V gene encodes CDR1 MNHEY and CDR2 SMNVEV (reference sequence). The V end lost 3 bases, the J end lost 2 bases, and 8 bases lay between the germline ends. The chain's CDR3 is CASSFGNTYEQYF. CDR3 nucleotides: TGTGCCAGCAGTTTCGGGAATACCTACGAGCAGTACTTC.

This chain uses TRBV4-3 with TRBJ2-7; 9 positions agree with TRBD2. CDR3 length equals 16 residues. With V trimmed by 0 bases and J by 4 bases, 7 bases remained unmatched. Per the germline V gene, CDR1 is LGHNA and CDR2 is YSLEER. CDR3 sequence: CASSQDLEAGGYEQYF. CDR3 in DNA: TGCGCCAGCAGCCAAGATTTGGAAGCGGGAGGTTACGAGCAGTACTTC.

This sequence joins TRBV27 and TRBJ2-7; possible D gene TRBD1, 5 bases. The CDR3 has 13 amino acids. Germline-derived CDR1 and CDR2 are MNHEY and SMNVEV (reference sequence). Trimming removed 6 bases at V and 0 bases at J, with 9 bases between. CDR3 loop: CASSKDTSYEQYF. The CDR3 region has the DNA TGTGCCAGCAGCAAGGACACCTCCTACGAGCAGTACTTC.

The J gene is TRBJ2-7, the V gene TRBV5-4, with D perhaps matching TRBD2 (5 bases). The ends were cut back, 4 bases at V and 5 bases at J, with 16 bases in the middle. Germline CDR1 reads SGHNT; CDR2 reads YYREEE (reference sequence). The CDR3 spans 14 residues. The CDR3 protein is CASSPKGEGHEQYF. DNA for the CDR3: TGTGCCAGCAGCCCTAAGGGAGAGGGCCACGAGCAGTACTTC.

The DNA for the CDR3 is TGTGCCAGCAGCTTTCCTAGCGGATGGACGGACAATGAGCAGTTCTTC. This sequence encodes CASSFPSGWTDNEQFF. The rearrangement links TRBV7-9 to TRBJ2-1; 7 nucleotides match TRBD2. The CDR3 sequence is 16 residues long. The V and J ends lost 3 bases and 5 bases, in that order; junction bases with no gene match: 10. CDR1 is SEHNR, CDR2 FQNEAQ, per germline (reference sequence).

In nucleotides, the CDR3 is TGCGCCAGCAGTGAGTCCGGGAGCGAGCAGTACTTC. Its protein product is CASSESGSEQYF. The rearrangement joins TRBV10-1 to TRBJ2-7, with D maybe TRBD2 (6 bases). Germline lookup yields CDR1 WNHNN and CDR2 SYGVQD (reference sequence). V lost 0 bases and J 6 bases, leaving 6 bases between the germline ends. CDR3 length: 12 amino acids.

This clone was counted once. This chain joins TRBV9 and TRBJ2-7; 14 nucleotides line up with TRBD2. Trimming at V came to 2 bases and at J to 3 bases, leaving 7 bases not matched to a gene. The CDR3 spans 17 residues. Germline V gives CDR1 SGDLS, CDR2 YYNGEE. In DNA, the CDR3 is TGTGCCAGCAGCGTGGGACTAGCGGGAGAGGTTGACTACGAGCAGTACTTC. Translation gives CASSVGLAGEVDYEQYF.

The chain employs TRBV4-1 and TRBJ2-7; 7 bases are a match to TRBD2. This CDR3 is 14 amino acids long. V trimming: 1 base; J trimming: 4 bases; junction bases outside the gene matches: 4. CDR1 is MGHRA and CDR2 is YSYEKL in the germline V gene. CDR3 nucleotides: TGCGCCAGCAGCCAAGTGCTAGCGGAGTACGAGCAGTACTTC. Amino acids: CASSQVLAEYEQYF.

Of note for this clone: The sample carries other DNA sequences with the same CDR3. The rearrangement joins TRBV9 to TRBJ2-1; 7 bases fit TRBD2. Trimming cost V 0 bases and J 1 base; bases outside gene matches: 1. CDR1 and CDR2 from the germline V gene are SGDLS and YYNGEE. CDR3 length: 15 amino acids. The CDR3: CASSVAGGSYNEQFF. The CDR3 DNA is TGTGCCAGCAGCGTAGCGGGGGGATCCTACAATGAGCAGTTCTTC.

The chain couples TRBV19 to TRBJ1-5, with TRBD1 matching 7 bases. The germline V gene has CDR1 LNHDA and CDR2 SQIVND (reference sequence). This CDR3 is 17 amino acids long. With 5 bases clipped from V and 4 bases from J, the junction kept 14 bases outside the gene matches. The CDR3 DNA reads as TGTGCCAGTAGTCCCCGTGAACAGGGGCTCGGGAATCAGCCCCAGCATTTT. Protein: CASSPREQGLGNQPQHF.

The rearrangement uses TRBV5-1 and TRBJ2-1, with D unresolved. The germline gives CDR1 SGHRS, CDR2 YFSETQ. V lost 0 bases and J lost 6, with 10 bases in between. This CDR3 spans 14 amino acids. The DNA for the CDR3 is TGCGCCAGCAGCTTGGGTCAAAACACCAATGAGCAGTTCTTC. It translates to CASSLGQNTNEQFF.